Sequencing of this T cell receptor (beta chain) was carried out in a study of blood T cell repertoires in COVID-19. V gave up 1 base and J gave up 2 bases; unmatched junction bases: 5. CDR3 length: 16 residues. Germline V lookup: CDR1 WNHNN, CDR2 SYGVQD (reference sequence). The method was immunoSEQ multiplex PCR; TCRdb's version includes in-frame clones alone and lacks a portion of them. The data show approximately 490,000 clones, about 88% seen once. The receptor was derived from a woman aged 60-75 years who had recovered from COVID-19. The genes are TRBV10-1 and TRBJ2-3, with 8 nucleotides matching TRBD1. The sequenced sample was PBMCs or T cells enriched from blood (not recorded which). The CDR3 is CASSEFGTGDTDTQYF. CDR3 in DNA: TGCGCCAGCAGTGAGTTTGGGACAGGAGACACAGATACGCAGTATTTT.